This is a list of T cell receptor beta chains from one sample in a study of blood T cell repertoires in COVID-19. TCRdb keeps only in-frame clones here, not all; method: immunoSEQ multiplex PCR. Of 200,000 to 250,000 clones listed, 85% to 90% are singletons. The sequenced sample was PBMCs or T cells enriched from blood (not recorded which). The source is a woman between 18 and 30 years old in a cohort exposed to, infected with or recovered from COVID-19 (not recorded which). Both conserved end residues are part of each CDR3. The D gene is left open where the match is weak.

V,D,CDR3
TRBV7-8,TRBD1,CASSPRQGDTEAFF
TRBV13,TRBD1,CASSAGQGGNQPQHF
TRBV4-1,NA,CASSQVGGKGSPLHF
TRBV28,NA,CASSLGQGSTGELFF
TRBV11-1,NA,CASSFGRDQPQHF
TRBV5-1,NA,CASRQGSNEKLFF
TRBV7-2,TRBD1,CASSSDRGNQPQHF
TRBV24-1,TRBD1,CATSDTGTVNTGELFF
TRBV19,NA,CASSMREGYTF
TRBV5-4,NA,CASSLGQGSQALHF
TRBV19,TRBD1,CASSAGGAYSPLHF
TRBV5-1,NA,CASSLGQREQYF
TRBV11-2,NA,CASSPSGTQGAFF
TRBV5-5,TRBD1,CASSLENRGTTQYF
TRBV7-8,NA,CASTHGSNNQPQHF
TRBV7-8,TRBD2,CASSLVRGGVTGELFF
TRBV28,TRBD1,CASSKTGVNEKLFF
TRBV2,TRBD1,CAKEPTRDRDGSYEQYF
TRBV24-1,TRBD1,CATSAAGQGAYGYTF
TRBV7-2,NA,CASSLGYSTNDEQYF
TRBV2,TRBD1,CASSRQGSYNEQFF
TRBV7-2,NA,CASSFDRGGRVEAFF
TRBV10-1,NA,CASSEMAASTDTQYF
TRBV5-1,TRBD1,CASSRVRNRGDEKLFF
TRBV7-9,TRBD1,CASSPSTGVSSYEQYF
TRBV19,TRBD1,CASRTRTGSVSWELFF
TRBV9,TRBD1,CASSGTGTGNQPQHF
TRBV21-1,NA,CASSKEAPGQGTTPTNEKLFF
TRBV5-6,NA,CASSLGNRLSTDTQYF
TRBV6-2/TRBV6-3,NA,CASSYEPSGANVLTF
TRBV19,TRBD2,CASSIQRGATSSYNEQFF
TRBV5-1,TRBD2,CASSLLAGAKNIQYF
TRBV4-1,TRBD2,CASSQTSGKNTGELFF
TRBV11-3,NA,CASSRRQAGGELFF
TRBV5-1,TRBD1,CASSLWGQGADGYTF
TRBV2,NA,CASSIQTGAWGGYTF
TRBV29-1,TRBD1,CSVLGTAYGYTF
TRBV5-1,NA,CASSLLQGTEAFF
TRBV11-2,TRBD2,CASSSSSPAGGYGEQFF
TRBV9,TRBD2,CASSVGLAGGPKTQYF
TRBV11-2,TRBD1,CASTRRGQGAVGELFF